The rows below give T cell receptor beta chains drawn from one sample of a study of T cells in Graves' hyperthyroidism and ophthalmopathy. TCRdb independently ran MiXCR on the multiplex PCR reads; one entry per CDR3 protein. The sample has 650,000 to 750,000 distinct CDR3 sequences; around 15% are singletons. The sample was blood. These receptors all come from a woman under 30 with Graves' hyperthyroidism. CDR3s include the opening cysteine and the closing phenylalanine or tryptophan.

>TRBV19
CASSPGVNYEQYF
>TRBV12-3/TRBV12-4
CASTPGHPRSQYF
>TRBV6-5
CASSYGHHQETQYF
>TRBV27
CASSFTLTGSNEKLFF
>TRBV28
CASSDFRGTEAFF
>TRBV3-1
CASSRDRGFKEKLFF
>TRBV7-8
CASIGADTQYF
>TRBV30
CAWSVRDWGAFF
>TRBV10-3
CAISESAGGNEQFF
>TRBV12-3/TRBV12-4
CASSHRAVGGASYGYTF
>TRBV11-2
CASSSVRGSRYTGELFF
>TRBV6-2/TRBV6-3
CASSDRALPSGELFF
>TRBV28
CASSFGVIYEQYF
>TRBV6-1
CASNGYRTNTGELFF
>TRBV20-1
CSALDSQPQDQPQHF
>TRBV7-9
CASSGVRNTGQYF
>TRBV7-6
CASSLGGAGARNEQFF
>TRBV30
CAWMKGDYSYNEQFF
>TRBV19
CASITGGAGTEAFF
>TRBV20-1
CSAKRGREDPYEQYF
>TRBV7-9
CASGTGGQGTHEQYF
>TRBV5-1
CASSLAGEGTEAFF
>TRBV27
CASTLKRGQGLATNEKLFF
>TRBV4-3
CASSQGGHYTEAFF
>TRBV29-1
CIVKIDTNTEAFF
>TRBV28
CASRSTGGSNQPQHF
>TRBV9
CASSVAGGGYTF
>TRBV9
CASSAGQGRNYGYTF
>TRBV13
CASSPRTGYSSYEQYF
>TRBV4-3
CASSQDFRGLTYEQYF
>TRBV20-1
CTGQKNMNTEAFF
>TRBV20-1
CSARAGTRDRGLTEAFF
>TRBV6-1
CASTYGGSGANVLTF
>TRBV5-1
CASSTWTSGYLNEQFF
>TRBV18
CASSPPLAITDTQYF